This T cell receptor beta chain was sequenced for a study of shared clonotypes between healthy human individuals. This table comes from immunoSEQ multiplex PCR, and its TCRdb copy is limited to in-frame clones, with some not included. This sample has 1,500,000 or so clones, with more than 95% found just once. Trimming removed 1 base at V and 6 bases at J, with 12 bases between. This CDR3 contains 15 residues. Looked up from germline, CDR1 is SGHVS and CDR2 is FQNEAQ. The J gene is TRBJ2-2, the V gene TRBV7-8; D is possibly TRBD1 or TRBD2 (7 bases each). This clonotype was obtained from a man aged 25-40 years in good health. Material: naive CD4+ T cells sorted from blood. Subset in this sample: CD45RA+ positively selected. The CDR3 DNA is TGTGCCAGCAGCTTAGTACAGGGGAGGGCCGGGGAGCTGTTTTTT. Protein sequence: CASSLVQGRAGELFF.